A single sample gave rise to the 4 T cell receptor beta chains below, sequenced in a study of T cells in Graves' hyperthyroidism and ophthalmopathy. Regions amplified from RNA transcripts were the TCR beta CDR3 regions. The TCR CDR3 was amplified in a first-round RT-PCR using the HTBI primer set. TCRdb called the multiplex PCR reads again in MiXCR, with one record for every CDR3 protein. The top ten clones hold 5% to 7% of a sample with nearly 600,000 distinct CDR3 sequences, over 11% of them seen once. Sequencing was done on a sample of blood. Source of these receptors: a woman in her twenties or thirties with Graves' hyperthyroidism that later progressed to Graves' ophthalmopathy.

This clonotype was counted at least ten times. V and J are TRBV6-1 and TRBJ2-4; perhaps TRBD2 as D (5 bases). V shed 6 bases and J shed 2 bases, with 11 bases lying between them. The CDR3 covers 14 residues. In germline, CDR1 is MNHNS, CDR2 SASEGT. The CDR3 nucleotides are TGTGCCAGCAGCGCCGGGATATCCAAAAACATTCAGTACTTC. This encodes CASSAGISKNIQYF.

The sample holds a few counts of this clonotype. J is TRBJ2-1 and V is TRBV12-3 or TRBV12-4; 8 bases match TRBD1. V was clipped by 5 bases and J by 11 bases; unmatched bases: 17. The CDR3 is 16 residues long. The DNA of the CDR3 is TGTGCCAGCAGTGGGGGACAGGCTGGTCAGGCGGATAAGCAGTTCTTC. Translated: CASSGGQAGQADKQFF.

The chain links TRBV19 to TRBJ2-3; D might be TRBD1 (6 bases). V lost 0 bases and J 2 bases, leaving 12 bases between the germline ends. This CDR3 is built from 16 residues. Looked up from germline, CDR1 is LNHDA and CDR2 is SQIVND (reference sequence). CDR3 region: CASSIDFGTNTDTQYF. In DNA form, the CDR3 reads TGTGCCAGTAGTATAGATTTTGGGACAAACACAGATACGCAGTATTTT.

This clonotype came up many times. In DNA form, the CDR3 reads TGTGCCAGCAGCCAAGATCGGGGCCATGGCTACACCTTC. This encodes CASSQDRGHGYTF. The chain couples TRBV3-1 to TRBJ1-2; perhaps TRBD1 as D (5 bases). The CDR3 contains 13 residues. Looked up from germline, CDR1 is LGHDT and CDR2 is YNNKEL (reference sequence). V was pared by 0 bases and J by 6 bases, with 8 bases between.